A selection of T cell receptor beta chains follows, all from one sample in a study of CD4 T cell repertoires in COVID-19. The protocol was immunoSEQ multiplex PCR, while the TCRdb copy is restricted to in-frame clones and leaves out a portion. This table holds about 22,000 clones, more than 75% found once. Source: central memory CD4+ T cells from blood, taken before the COVID-19 pandemic. The receptors shown here come from a human donor who had COVID-19. Each CDR3 is given with its conserved first and last residue. Fields, in order: V gene, J gene, CDR3 protein.

v_call: TRBV5-1; j_call: TRBJ2-3; cdr3_aa: CASSMDPLALLTDTQYF
v_call: TRBV2; j_call: TRBJ2-1; cdr3_aa: CASREDWGDHYNEQFF
v_call: TRBV7-8; j_call: TRBJ2-7; cdr3_aa: CASSPTGNPYEQYF
v_call: TRBV19; j_call: TRBJ1-1; cdr3_aa: CASSIARTGNTEAFF
v_call: TRBV27; j_call: TRBJ1-4; cdr3_aa: CASSLSRVHEKLFF
v_call: TRBV28; j_call: TRBJ1-2; cdr3_aa: CASSPQVGASNYGYTF
v_call: TRBV6-1; j_call: TRBJ2-3; cdr3_aa: CASSEAQGHTDTQYF
v_call: TRBV19; j_call: TRBJ1-4; cdr3_aa: CASSNFPTNEKLFF
v_call: TRBV6-6; j_call: TRBJ1-2; cdr3_aa: CASSSGQGGDGYTF
v_call: TRBV6-5; j_call: TRBJ2-7; cdr3_aa: CATKRQGEVEQYF
v_call: TRBV7-3; j_call: TRBJ1-3; cdr3_aa: CASSQTGTGNTIYF
v_call: TRBV5-1; j_call: TRBJ2-1; cdr3_aa: CASSPGHDYNEQFF
v_call: TRBV27; j_call: TRBJ2-7; cdr3_aa: CASRPLAGGPLYEQYF
v_call: TRBV13; j_call: TRBJ2-5; cdr3_aa: CASSTQRWRGNRGQGGYQETQYF
v_call: TRBV29-1; j_call: TRBJ1-1; cdr3_aa: CSVGRNQNTEAFF
v_call: TRBV7-8; j_call: TRBJ2-1; cdr3_aa: CASSLYIGAVNNEQFF
v_call: TRBV11-2; j_call: TRBJ2-3; cdr3_aa: CASSSLAGGRTDTQYF
v_call: TRBV7-9; j_call: TRBJ2-2; cdr3_aa: CASSLFSGGDGELFF
v_call: TRBV28; j_call: TRBJ1-2; cdr3_aa: CASSSHGQGENYGYTF
v_call: TRBV11-2; j_call: TRBJ1-1; cdr3_aa: CASSLGMSGEAFF
v_call: TRBV10-1; j_call: TRBJ2-1; cdr3_aa: CASSGSHRTSGYNEQFF
v_call: TRBV18; j_call: TRBJ2-4; cdr3_aa: CASSPPASLAKNIQYF
v_call: TRBV18; j_call: TRBJ1-1; cdr3_aa: CASTLQGRRTEAFF
v_call: TRBV6-6; j_call: TRBJ2-1; cdr3_aa: CASSYRGGARNEQFF
v_call: TRBV19; j_call: TRBJ1-5; cdr3_aa: CASSGDMGAQPQHF
v_call: TRBV6-1; j_call: TRBJ2-3; cdr3_aa: CASTIAGGVTDTQYF
v_call: TRBV2; j_call: TRBJ2-3; cdr3_aa: CASSPGQGMGTDTQYF